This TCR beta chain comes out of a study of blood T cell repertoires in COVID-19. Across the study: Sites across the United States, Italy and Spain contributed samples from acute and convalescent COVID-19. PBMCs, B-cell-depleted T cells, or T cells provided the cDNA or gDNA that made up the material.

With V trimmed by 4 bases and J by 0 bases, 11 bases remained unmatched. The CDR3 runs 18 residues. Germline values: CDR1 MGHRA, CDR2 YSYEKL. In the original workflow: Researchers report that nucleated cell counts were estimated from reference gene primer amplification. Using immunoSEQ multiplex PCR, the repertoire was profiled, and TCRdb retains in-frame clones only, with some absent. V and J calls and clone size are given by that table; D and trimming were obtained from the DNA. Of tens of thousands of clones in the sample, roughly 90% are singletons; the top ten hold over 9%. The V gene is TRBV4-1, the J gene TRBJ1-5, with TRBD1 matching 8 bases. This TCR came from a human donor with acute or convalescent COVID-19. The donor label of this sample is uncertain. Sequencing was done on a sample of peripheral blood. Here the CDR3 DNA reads TGCGCCAGCAGCCCGACAGGGGACACGGGGTATAGCAATCAGCCCCAGCATTTT. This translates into CASSPTGDTGYSNQPQHF.